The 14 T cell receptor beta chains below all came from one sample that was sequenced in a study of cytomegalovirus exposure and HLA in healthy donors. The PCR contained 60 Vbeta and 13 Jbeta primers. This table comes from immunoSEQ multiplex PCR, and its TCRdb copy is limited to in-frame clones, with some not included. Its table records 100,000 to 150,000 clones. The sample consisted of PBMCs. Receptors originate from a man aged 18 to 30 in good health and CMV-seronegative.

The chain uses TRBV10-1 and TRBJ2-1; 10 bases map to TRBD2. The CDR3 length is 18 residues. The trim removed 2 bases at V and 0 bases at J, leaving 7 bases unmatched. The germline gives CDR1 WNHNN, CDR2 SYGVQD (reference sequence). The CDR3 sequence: CASSEPPTSGYSYNEQFF. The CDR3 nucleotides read TGCGCCAGCAGTGAGCCCCCGACTAGCGGGTACTCCTACAATGAGCAGTTCTTC.

The CDR3 protein is CASSPRDRAYNEQFF. CDR3 bases: TGCGCCAGCAGCCCCCGGGACAGAGCCTACAATGAGCAGTTCTTC. This chain joins TRBV5-1 and TRBJ2-1, with 7 positions matching TRBD1. The CDR3 covers 15 residues. Germline CDR1 reads SGHRS; CDR2 reads YFSETQ. V trimming: 4 bases; J trimming: 2 bases; junction bases outside the gene matches: 6.

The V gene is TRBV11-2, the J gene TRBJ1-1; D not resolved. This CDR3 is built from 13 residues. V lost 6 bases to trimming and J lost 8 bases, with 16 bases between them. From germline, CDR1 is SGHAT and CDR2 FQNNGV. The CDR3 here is CASRGRKTTEAFF. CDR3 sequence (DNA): TGTGCCAGCAGGGGCAGGAAGACCACGGAAGCTTTCTTT.

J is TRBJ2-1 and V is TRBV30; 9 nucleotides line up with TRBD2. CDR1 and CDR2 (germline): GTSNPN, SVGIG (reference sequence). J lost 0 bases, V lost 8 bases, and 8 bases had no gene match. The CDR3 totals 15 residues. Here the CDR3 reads CAISGGPSSYNEQFF. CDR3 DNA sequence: TGTGCCATTAGCGGGGGACCGAGCTCCTACAATGAGCAGTTCTTC.

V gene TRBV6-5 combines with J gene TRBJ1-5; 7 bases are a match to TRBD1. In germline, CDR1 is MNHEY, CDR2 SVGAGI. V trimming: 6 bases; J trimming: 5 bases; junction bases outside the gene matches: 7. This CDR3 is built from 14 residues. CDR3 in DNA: TGTGCCAGCAGCGAACAGGGGAATTATCAGCCCCAGCATTTT. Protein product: CASSEQGNYQPQHF.

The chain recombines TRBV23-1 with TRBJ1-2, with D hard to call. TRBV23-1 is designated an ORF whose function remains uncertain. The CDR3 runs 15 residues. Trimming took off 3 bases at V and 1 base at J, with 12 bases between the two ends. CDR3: CASSHGGPRNYGYTF. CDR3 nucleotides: TGCGCCAGCAGTCACGGTGGGCCCCGTAACTATGGCTACACCTTC.

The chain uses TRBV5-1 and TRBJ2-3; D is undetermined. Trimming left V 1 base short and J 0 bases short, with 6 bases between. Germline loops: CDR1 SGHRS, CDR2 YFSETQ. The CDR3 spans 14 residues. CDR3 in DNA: TGCGCCAGCAGCTTGTCTCTGAGCACAGATACGCAGTATTTT. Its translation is CASSLSLSTDTQYF.

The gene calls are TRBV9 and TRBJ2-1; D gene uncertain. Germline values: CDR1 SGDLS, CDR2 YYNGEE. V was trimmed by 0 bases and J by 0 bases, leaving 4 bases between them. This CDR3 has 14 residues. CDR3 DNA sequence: TGTGCCAGCAGCGTAGATAGCTCCTACAATGAGCAGTTCTTC. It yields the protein CASSVDSSYNEQFF.

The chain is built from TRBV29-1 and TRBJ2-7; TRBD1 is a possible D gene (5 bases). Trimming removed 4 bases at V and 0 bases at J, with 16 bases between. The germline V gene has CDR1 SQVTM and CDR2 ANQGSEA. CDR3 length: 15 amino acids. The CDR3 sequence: CSVATLGRRSYEQYF. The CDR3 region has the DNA TGCAGCGTTGCCACATTGGGGCGGCGCTCCTACGAGCAGTACTTC.

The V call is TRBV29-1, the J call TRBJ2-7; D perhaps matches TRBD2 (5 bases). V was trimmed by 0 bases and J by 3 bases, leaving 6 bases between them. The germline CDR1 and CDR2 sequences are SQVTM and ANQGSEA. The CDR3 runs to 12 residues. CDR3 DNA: TGCAGCGTTGAAGAAGGGAGCTACGAGCAGTACTTC. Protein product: CSVEEGSYEQYF.

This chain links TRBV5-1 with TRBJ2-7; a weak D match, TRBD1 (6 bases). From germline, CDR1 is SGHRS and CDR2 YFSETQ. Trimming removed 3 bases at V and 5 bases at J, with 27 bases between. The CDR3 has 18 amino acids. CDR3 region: CASSSNRATRVSPNEQYF. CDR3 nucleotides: TGCGCCAGCAGCTCAAACAGGGCCACGAGGGTATCTCCTAACGAGCAGTACTTC.

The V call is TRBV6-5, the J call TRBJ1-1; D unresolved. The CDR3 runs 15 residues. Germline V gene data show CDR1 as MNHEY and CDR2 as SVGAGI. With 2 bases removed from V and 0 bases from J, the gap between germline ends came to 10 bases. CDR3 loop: CASSYPGSMNTEAFF. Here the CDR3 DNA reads TGTGCCAGCAGTTACCCGGGATCCATGAACACTGAAGCTTTCTTT.

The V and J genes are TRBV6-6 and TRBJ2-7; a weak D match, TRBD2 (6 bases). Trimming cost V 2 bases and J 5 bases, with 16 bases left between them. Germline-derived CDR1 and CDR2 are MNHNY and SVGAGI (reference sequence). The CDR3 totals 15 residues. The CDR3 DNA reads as TGTGCCAGCAGTTACATCGGAGGGCCCGGGAACGAGCAGTACTTC. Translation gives CASSYIGGPGNEQYF.

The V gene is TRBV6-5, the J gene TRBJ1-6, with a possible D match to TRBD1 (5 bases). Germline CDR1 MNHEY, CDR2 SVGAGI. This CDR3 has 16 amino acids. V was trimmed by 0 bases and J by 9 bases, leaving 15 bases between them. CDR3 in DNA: TGTGCCAGCAGTTACTCAGGGGCACCACGGATTTCACCCCTCCACTTT. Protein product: CASSYSGAPRISPLHF.